This TCR beta chain was documented in a study of cytomegalovirus exposure and HLA in healthy donors. The primer mix had 60 Vbeta and 13 Jbeta primers. Only in-frame clones appear in the TCRdb table, and some are missing; sequencing was by immunoSEQ multiplex PCR. The profile shows 100,000 to 120,000 clones, 86% of them singletons. General observations from the study: The analysis excluded some indistinguishable V segments, including TRBV6-2 and TRBV6-3. In a later analysis, the majority of CMV-associated beta chains seemingly showed HLA restriction.

A word on this clone: Antigen specificity is unknown. Other nucleotide sequences from this sample produce the same CDR3.

The CDR3 is 13 residues long. The ends lost 4 bases at V and 5 bases at J; junction bases unmatched: 3. Germline CDR1 reads SGHRS; CDR2 reads YFSETQ. Sequencing was carried out using PBMCs. The TCR was taken from a man in his forties in good health and CMV-seronegative. The chain carries TRBV5-1 and TRBJ2-7, with 10 bases fitting TRBD1. CDR3 loop: CASSGDRGHEQYF. The CDR3 bases are TGCGCCAGCAGCGGGGACAGGGGTCACGAGCAGTACTTC.